Listed below are T cell receptor beta chains from one sample, sequenced in a study of blood T cells in healthy people across ages. TCRdb fed the 5' RACE reads into MiXCR, producing one record per CDR3 protein. Among 850,000 to 950,000 distinct CDR3 sequences listed, around 26% were seen once. Sequenced material: blood. These receptors came from a woman of 80 years or more in good health. Both conserved end residues are part of each CDR3. D genes are given only for firm matches. Clone size appears in some rows only: once, few, many, or a class for an expanded clone.

d_gene: NA
v_gene: TRBV5-6
abundance: many
j_gene: TRBJ2-7
CDR3nt: TGTGCCAGCAGCTTGGCTCACTCCTACGAGCAGTACTTC
CDR3aa: CASSLAHSYEQYF

d_gene: TRBD2
v_gene: TRBV5-1
abundance: NA
j_gene: TRBJ2-3
CDR3nt: TGCGCCAGCAACGGGGGGGTCACAGATACGCAGTATTTT
CDR3aa: CASNGGVTDTQYF

d_gene: TRBD1
v_gene: TRBV15
abundance: once
j_gene: TRBJ2-7
CDR3nt: TGTGCCACCAGCAGAGACAGGGGGCACTGGGAGCAGTACTTC
CDR3aa: CATSRDRGHWEQYF

d_gene: NA
v_gene: TRBV12-3/TRBV12-4
abundance: many
j_gene: TRBJ2-1
CDR3nt: TGTGCCAGCAGTGGGGGACAATACAATGAGCAGTTCTTC
CDR3aa: CASSGGQYNEQFF

d_gene: TRBD2
v_gene: TRBV20-1
abundance: many
j_gene: TRBJ2-5
CDR3nt: TGCAGTGCTAGAGGGCGGGGGGGCAGAGAGACCCAGTACTTC
CDR3aa: CSARGRGGRETQYF

d_gene: NA
v_gene: TRBV6-5
abundance: many
j_gene: TRBJ2-5
CDR3nt: TGTGCCAGCACCCTTGGGGGTGAGACCCAGTACTTC
CDR3aa: CASTLGGETQYF

d_gene: TRBD1
v_gene: TRBV30
abundance: few
j_gene: TRBJ2-5
CDR3nt: TGTGCCTGGGGACAGGGGAGAGAGACCCAGTACTTC
CDR3aa: CAWGQGRETQYF

d_gene: NA
v_gene: TRBV11-2
abundance: NA
j_gene: TRBJ2-1
CDR3nt: TGTGCCAGCAGCTTAGATCCAAAAAATGAGCAGTTCTTC
CDR3aa: CASSLDPKNEQFF

d_gene: TRBD2
v_gene: TRBV27
abundance: NA
j_gene: TRBJ2-7
CDR3nt: TGTGCCAGCAGTTTATCCGGGACTATACACTACGAGCAGTACTTC
CDR3aa: CASSLSGTIHYEQYF

d_gene: NA
v_gene: TRBV27
abundance: NA
j_gene: TRBJ2-1
CDR3nt: TGTGCCAGCAACAGTATGGCTAGCTCCTACAATGAGCAGTTCTTC
CDR3aa: CASNSMASSYNEQFF

d_gene: NA
v_gene: TRBV3-1
abundance: NA
j_gene: TRBJ2-2
CDR3nt: TGTGCCAGCAGCCAAGTATCAGGGGTAACCGGGGAGCTGTTTTTT
CDR3aa: CASSQVSGVTGELFF

d_gene: NA
v_gene: TRBV7-9
abundance: many
j_gene: TRBJ2-4
CDR3nt: TGTGCCAGCAGCTCCACTAGGGTCGAGTCCAAAAACATTCAGTACTTC
CDR3aa: CASSSTRVESKNIQYF

d_gene: TRBD1
v_gene: TRBV5-1
abundance: many
j_gene: TRBJ2-7
CDR3nt: TGCGCCAGCAGCGCGGGGGACAGGGGCTACGAGCAGTACTTC
CDR3aa: CASSAGDRGYEQYF

d_gene: TRBD2
v_gene: TRBV10-3
abundance: many
j_gene: TRBJ2-5
CDR3nt: TGTGCCATCAGTCTCGGGACTAGCGGGGTTCAAGAGACCCAGTACTTC
CDR3aa: CAISLGTSGVQETQYF

d_gene: TRBD1
v_gene: TRBV5-1
abundance: NA
j_gene: TRBJ2-4
CDR3nt: TGCGCCAGCAGCTGGGGACAGAGCAACGACATTCAGTACTTC
CDR3aa: CASSWGQSNDIQYF

d_gene: TRBD1
v_gene: TRBV5-1
abundance: many
j_gene: TRBJ2-3
CDR3nt: TGCGCCAGCAGCTCAACCTCCGGGACAGGCCGAACAGATACGCAGTATTTT
CDR3aa: CASSSTSGTGRTDTQYF

d_gene: TRBD1
v_gene: TRBV10-3
abundance: NA
j_gene: TRBJ1-1
CDR3nt: TGTGCCATCAGCGAAACAGGGGGCACCACTGAAGCTTTCTTT
CDR3aa: CAISETGGTTEAFF

d_gene: NA
v_gene: TRBV12-3/TRBV12-4
abundance: NA
j_gene: TRBJ1-1
CDR3nt: TGTGCCAGCAGGCTGGACGGACCTTGGACTGAAGCTTTCTTT
CDR3aa: CASRLDGPWTEAFF